Below are 20 T cell receptor beta chains sequenced from a single sample in a study of T cell repertoires in cytomegalovirus infection. TCRdb used MiXCR to reprocess the reads, holding one entry per CDR3 protein. The sample lists 350,000 to 500,000 distinct CDR3 sequences, roughly a third occurring once. The sequencing input was PBMCs. The receptors derive from a human donor in good health (CMV status not recorded). Some clones in this sample may be carry-over from other donors' samples.

This clonotype was recorded many times. The V call is TRBV7-2, the J call TRBJ1-2; D gene uncertain. CDR1 is SGHTA, CDR2 FQGNSA, per germline. Trimming took off 5 bases at V and 1 base at J, with 2 bases between the two ends. This CDR3 comprises 11 residues. The CDR3 loop is CASSVNYGYTF. CDR3 coding DNA: TGTGCCAGCAGCGTTAACTATGGCTACACCTTC.

The rearrangement uses TRBV7-9 and TRBJ2-1, with D possibly matching TRBD2 (5 bases). The CDR3 is made up of 11 amino acids. Germline CDR1 and CDR2: SEHNR and FQNEAQ (reference sequence). The V end lost 7 bases, the J end lost 7 bases, and 8 bases lay between the germline ends. The CDR3: CASNLANEQFF. CDR3 nucleotide sequence: TGTGCCAGCAACCTAGCAAATGAGCAGTTCTTC.

The chain couples TRBV12-3 or TRBV12-4 to TRBJ1-4; D perhaps matches TRBD1 (5 bases). CDR3 size: 16 residues. Deletions cut 3 bases from V and 0 bases from J, with 11 bases between. CDR3 region: CASSLGRFATNEKLFF. The CDR3 DNA reads as TGTGCCAGCAGTTTGGGACGGTTTGCAACTAATGAAAAACTGTTTTTT.

This clonotype occurred a few times. The chain has TRBV2 and TRBJ2-3; D tentatively reads TRBD1 or TRBD2 (5 bases each). The V and J ends lost 4 bases and 5 bases respectively, with 7 bases between them. The CDR3 contains 12 residues. The germline gives CDR1 SNHLY, CDR2 FYNNEI. CDR3 sequence: CASSGGIDTQYF. The DNA of the CDR3 is TGTGCCAGCAGTGGGGGGATAGATACGCAGTATTTT.

On this clonotype itself: A read error is possible here, since a much larger clone lies one base away. Here the CDR3 omits its conserved ending phenylalanine or tryptophan, so a read error is the likely source. The CDR3 loop is CASSLTTSSGGAEDTQYV. CDR3 coding DNA: TGTGCCAGCAGCTTAACTACGTCTAGCGGGGGGGCCGAAGATACGCAGTATGTT. The V and J genes are TRBV7-3 and TRBJ2-3; TRBD2 matches at 12 bases. Germline V gives CDR1 SGHTA, CDR2 FQGTGA. This CDR3 has 18 residues. Trimming cost V 0 bases and J 5 bases; bases outside gene matches: 9.

The rearrangement joins TRBV3-1 to TRBJ1-3; 7 bases fit TRBD1. The CDR3 totals 16 residues. Germline V gene sequence: CDR1 LGHDT, CDR2 YNNKEL (reference sequence). V dropped 4 bases and J dropped 1; count of bases not matched to a gene: 7. The DNA of the CDR3 is TGTGCCAGCAGCCGCAATCAGGGGGTATCTGGAAACACCATATATTTT. Encoded protein: CASSRNQGVSGNTIYF.

The chain is built from TRBV10-3 and TRBJ2-7; tentative D call: TRBD1 (6 bases). The CDR3 spans 12 residues. Deletions cut 10 bases from V and 0 bases from J, with 10 bases between. Germline V gene data show CDR1 as ENHRY and CDR2 as SYGVKD. CDR3 sequence reads: CATRDNSYEQYF. The CDR3 DNA reads TGTGCCACACGGGACAACTCCTACGAGCAGTACTTC.

Regarding this clonotype: The junction and the germline gene differ at one end; a read error may be behind it. V is TRBV7-2 and J is TRBJ2-7; D is ambiguous. This CDR3 spans 13 amino acids. From germline, CDR1 is SGHTA and CDR2 FQGNSA. Here the CDR3 reads CSSSLADLYEQYF. In DNA form, the CDR3 reads TGTTCCAGCAGCTTAGCAGACCTCTACGAGCAGTACTTC. Full variable domain (outside the CDR3, taken from reference TRBV7-2 and TRBJ2-7): GAGVSQSPSNKVTEKGKDVELRCDPISGHTALYWYRQSLGQGLEFLIYFQGNSAPDKSGLPSDRFSAERTGGSVSTLTIQRTQQEDSAVYLCSSSLADLYEQYFGPGTRLTVT.

Details on this clonotype: This CDR3 fails to terminate in the conserved phenylalanine or tryptophan, so it likely reflects a read error. The CDR3 region is CASSYDPPGANTGELFL. In DNA form, the CDR3 reads TGTGCCAGCAGTTACGACCCCCCAGGGGCCAACACCGGGGAGCTGTTTTTG. The gene calls are TRBV6-2 or TRBV6-3 and TRBJ2-2; tentative D call: TRBD1 (6 bases). The V end lost 2 bases, the J end lost 2 bases, and 15 bases lay between the germline ends. The CDR3 has 17 amino acids. Germline CDR1 reads MNHEY; CDR2 reads SVGEGT.

The rearrangement uses TRBV6-1 and TRBJ2-6; possible D gene TRBD1, 5 bases. This CDR3 has 18 residues. Trimming took 2 bases from V and 0 from J, leaving 14 bases between them. Germline V gene data show CDR1 as MNHNS and CDR2 as SASEGT. CDR3 nucleotides: TGTGCCAGCAGTGAAAAGGGGCCTATTTTCTCTGGGGCCAACGTCCTGACTTTC. It translates to CASSEKGPIFSGANVLTF.

The table lists this clonotype with a few counts. The chain combines TRBV20-1 with TRBJ2-5; TRBD1 matches 7 bases. In germline, CDR1 is DFQATT, CDR2 SNEGSKA (reference sequence). This CDR3 is built from 12 residues. This chain's CDR3 is CSSRGGGETQYF. In DNA, the CDR3 is TGCAGCAGCCGAGGGGGCGGAGAGACCCAGTACTTC.

This clonotype was seen more than once but under ten times. The genes are TRBV7-2 and TRBJ2-7; D ambiguous. Trimming cost V 4 bases and J 2 bases, with 6 bases left between them. There are 12 residues in the CDR3. In germline, CDR1 is SGHTA, CDR2 FQGNSA. CDR3 bases: TGTGCCAGCAGCTCCACGACCTACGAGCAGTACTTC. Its protein product is CASSSTTYEQYF.

This clonotype was found many times. V and J are TRBV7-3 and TRBJ2-1, with D unresolved. Germline V gene sequence: CDR1 SGHTA, CDR2 FQGTGA. This CDR3 contains 13 residues. V was pared by 5 bases and J by 10 bases, with 15 bases between. In nucleotides, the CDR3 is TGTGCCAGCAGCGTTTACAGCTTTAGGGAGCAGTTCTTC. It codes for CASSVYSFREQFF.

This rearrangement joins TRBV7-9 to TRBJ2-7; 8 bases are shared with TRBD1. V lost 11 bases and J lost 2; bases outside the gene matches: 5. The CDR3 sequence is 12 residues long. The germline gives CDR1 SEHNR, CDR2 FQNEAQ (reference sequence). In DNA, the CDR3 is TGTGCCGTCACAGGGGGAGCCTACGAGCAGTACTTC. It translates to CAVTGGAYEQYF.

This clonotype came up a few times. It is unclear where the CDR3 begins or ends on the DNA, so no DNA is shown, and the CDR3 is as TCRdb lists it. The J gene is TRBJ1-5, the V gene TRBV28; TRBD1, the table's D call, lacks a check against the DNA. The CDR3 adds up to 15 amino acids, both ends counted. CDR1 and CDR2 (germline): MDHEN, SYDVKM. CDR3 loop: CASSSSDRGRQPQHF.

This clonotype has a handful of counts. The V gene is TRBV19, the J gene TRBJ2-3; 8 bases align to TRBD2. The CDR3 has 15 amino acids. Per the germline V gene, CDR1 is LNHDA and CDR2 is SQIVND (reference sequence). Trimming at V came to 7 bases and at J to 6 bases, leaving 12 bases not matched to a gene. CDR3 in DNA: TGTGCCAGTAAAAGCGGGGGCGAGTTTAGGGATACGCAGTATTTT. Residues: CASKSGGEFRDTQYF.

In its sample, this clonotype was seen a few times. V and J are TRBV20-1 and TRBJ1-2; D not certain. In germline, CDR1 is DFQATT, CDR2 SNEGSKA (reference sequence). The length of the CDR3 is 14 residues. V was pared by 0 bases and J by 1 base, with 9 bases between. CDR3 bases: TGCAGTGCTAGAGACCAACTGGGTAACTATGGCTACACCTTC. It translates to CSARDQLGNYGYTF.

The chain carries TRBV27 and TRBJ2-7; D is uncertain. The CDR3 is 15 amino acids. Germline-derived CDR1 and CDR2 are MNHEY and SMNVEV (reference sequence). Trimming left V 1 base short and J 3 bases short, with 13 bases between. CDR3 nucleotide sequence: TGTGCCAGCAGTTTATACCCGACTGCGAACTACGAGCAGTACTTC. Translation gives CASSLYPTANYEQYF.

This clonotype was detected only a few times. In DNA, the CDR3 is TGTGCCACAAGCTTAAGGGCGGGGGGTGGGGTACAAGAGACCCAGTACTTC. Protein product: CATSLRAGGGVQETQYF. The J gene is TRBJ2-5, the V gene TRBV7-2; the match to TRBD2 covers 8 bases. The CDR3 extends over 17 amino acids. Germline CDR1 reads SGHTA; CDR2 reads FQGNSA. Trimming at V came to 10 bases and at J to 2 bases, leaving 18 bases not matched to a gene.

The chain carries TRBV29-1 and TRBJ1-2, with no clear D. Germline-derived CDR1 and CDR2 are SQVTM and ANQGSEA. The CDR3 consists of 13 residues. The V gene lost 2 bases and the J gene lost 8 bases, with 15 bases spanning the gap. The CDR3 is CSVEKGTKEGYTF. CDR3 in DNA: TGCAGCGTTGAAAAGGGTACAAAGGAGGGCTACACCTTC.